Below, 32 T cell receptor beta chains from the same sample are listed, as sequenced in a study of tissue T cells after allogeneic stem cell transplantation. Time point described: mouse harvest day 14 after allogeneic transplant. Each mouse received 10^7 T-cell-depleted marrow cells plus 10^6 splenic CD5+ T cells by tail vein. The method was immunoSEQ multiplex PCR; TCRdb's version includes in-frame clones alone and lacks a portion of them. The sample comprises approximately 1,500 clones, about half of which are singletons, and 46% rests with the top ten. Input material: spleen. Every receptor here comes from a female BALB/c mouse given C57BL/6 T cells with graft-versus-host disease after an allogeneic hematopoietic cell transplant.

As concerns this clone: Genes and germline are mouse. The read stops 1 residue short of the end of the CDR3; the missing end is completed from the germline J gene. The J gene is TRBJ2-7, the V gene TRBV13-1; 10 nucleotides line up with TRBD2. Trimming cost V 3 bases and J 0 bases; bases outside gene matches: 3. The CDR3 is 15 amino acids. CDR1 NSHNY and CDR2 SYGAGN come from the germline V gene. The CDR3 bases that were read are TGTGCCAGCAGTGCCGGACTGGGGGTCTCCTATGAACAGTAC. Translated: CASSAGLGVSYEQY. The complete CDR3 reads CASSAGLGVSYEQYF.

This clone is labeled medium-sized. The listed genes are named as in mouse. The CDR3 end is not reached by the read, which stops 1 residue before it; the germline J gene fills it in. The rearrangement joins TRBV16 to TRBJ1-1, with D unclear. The germline V and J ends were trimmed by 1 base and 0 bases, with 6 bases remaining between them. The V gene's germline CDR1 is SGHSA and CDR2 FRNQAP. The CDR3 sequence is 14 residues long. The DNA read from the CDR3 is TGTGCAAGCAGCTTAGTGGGTGCAAACACAGAAGTCTTC. Its protein is CASSLVGANTEVF. The full CDR3 sequence reads CASSLVGANTEVFF. Combining the CDR3 with reference TRBV16 and TRBJ1-1 gives the whole variable domain NAGVIQTPRHKVTGKGQEATLWCEPISGHSAVFWYRQTIVQGLEFLTYFRNQAPIDDSGMPKERFSAQMPNQSHSTLKIQSTQPQDSAVYLCASSLVGANTEVFFGKGTRLTVV.

This clone was picked up a small number of times. The genes are named according to mouse. The missing CDR3 end, 1 residue past where the read stops, is filled in from the germline J gene. The chain combines TRBV13-1 with TRBJ2-7, with D uncertain. The CDR3 is 12 amino acids. CDR1 is NSHNY and CDR2 is SYGAGN in the germline V gene. V was pared by 2 bases and J by 4 bases, with 7 bases between. The CDR3: CASSESRYEQYF. The covered CDR3 bases are TGTGCCAGCAGTGAAAGCAGGTATGAACAGTAC.

This clone is hyperexpanded within its sample. Mouse gene names apply. The read gets to within 1 residue of the CDR3 end, and the germline J gene fills in the rest. The gene calls are TRBV1 and TRBJ2-7; 8 bases align to TRBD1. There are 14 residues in the CDR3. Germline V gene data show CDR1 as NSQYPW and CDR2 as LRSPGD (reference sequence). V gave up 4 bases and J gave up 2 bases; unmatched junction bases: 4. CDR3 bases read: TGCACCTGCAGTGTAGGACAGGGCACCTATGAACAGTAC. The encoded protein is CTCSVGQGTYEQY. Given in full, the CDR3 is CTCSVGQGTYEQYF.

The count of this clone is one. The gene names here belong to mouse. Read coverage stops 1 residue before the CDR3 terminus; the germline J gene supplies the remainder. This rearrangement joins TRBV13-3 to TRBJ1-6; tentative D call: TRBD1 (5 bases). Being an ORF, TRBJ1-6 has a function that is uncertain. CDR1 is NNHDY and CDR2 is SYVADS in the germline V gene. There are 15 residues in the CDR3. The ends were cut back, 5 bases at V and 4 bases at J, with 13 bases in the middle. Incomplete CDR3 DNA: TGTGCCAGCAGCCCAGGGAAAGAGTATAATTCGCCCCTCTAC. It is translated as CASSPGKEYNSPLY. The CDR3, in full, reads CASSPGKEYNSPLYF.

This clone has a handful of counts. All gene names here are mouse names. With the read ending 1 residue before the CDR3 end, the germline J gene is used to fill in that end. The J gene is TRBJ2-7, the V gene TRBV16, with TRBD2 matching over 9 bases. Germline CDR1 reads SGHSA; CDR2 reads FRNQAP. The CDR3 spans 15 residues. J lost 2 bases, V lost 5 bases, and 7 bases had no gene match. The chain's CDR3 is CASSIGGLGAYEQYF. CDR3 DNA (partial): TGTGCAAGCAGCATAGGGGGACTGGGCGCCTATGAACAGTAC.

Judged by abundance, this clone is large. The gene names here belong to mouse. The CDR3 end falls 1 residue outside the read, so it is completed with the germline J gene. The V call is TRBV13-2, the J call TRBJ2-4, with 8 nucleotides matching TRBD2. Germline V gene lookup returns CDR1 NNHNN and CDR2 SYGAGS (reference sequence). The CDR3 has 13 residues. The J segment lost 8 bases and the V segment lost 2 bases, leaving 4 bases of the junction unmatched. CDR3 protein: CASGDWGELTLYF. CDR3 DNA (partial): TGTGCCAGCGGTGACTGGGGGGAGCTCACCTTGTAC.

On this clone: The listed genes are named as in mouse. The read ends 1 residue shy of where the CDR3 ends; the end is completed using the germline J gene. This specimen includes other DNA sequences encoding the same CDR3. The gene calls are TRBV20 and TRBJ2-1, with 8 bases fitting TRBD2. The CDR3 has 14 amino acids. From germline, CDR1 is GFQATS and CDR2 STVNSAI. Germline trimming cut 1 base from V and 7 bases from J; bases unmatched to any gene: 6. The CDR3 is CGARGRGGRAEQFF. The CDR3 bases that were read are TGTGGTGCTAGGGGGCGGGGGGGGCGGGCTGAGCAGTTC.

To note about this clone: The gene names given are mouse names. The read comes to an end 1 residue before the CDR3 does, leaving the germline J gene to fill in the end. This chain links TRBV16 with TRBJ2-5, with D unclear. The CDR3 length is 12 residues. Germline V gene lookup returns CDR1 SGHSA and CDR2 FRNQAP. The ends were cut back, 5 bases at V and 4 bases at J, with 7 bases in the middle. The part of the CDR3 DNA that was read is TGTGCAAGCAGCCGGACGGAAGACACCCAGTAC. The encoded protein is CASSRTEDTQY. The entire CDR3 reads CASSRTEDTQYF.

This clone was found a few times. Gene names and germline match the mouse. The read finishes 1 residue shy of the CDR3 end, and the germline J gene is used to complete it. The rearrangement uses TRBV12-1 and TRBJ2-7; maybe TRBD2 (6 bases). Germline loops: CDR1 SGHSN, CDR2 HYEKVE. The CDR3 consists of 11 residues. The V gene lost 0 bases and the J gene lost 7 bases, with 6 bases spanning the gap. Here the CDR3 reads CASSLDWEQYF. The DNA read from the CDR3 is TGTGCCAGCTCTCTCGACTGGGAACAGTAC.

Of note for this clone: Mouse gene names and germline throughout. The read ends 1 residue before the CDR3 terminus; that terminus is restored from the germline J gene. The chain joins TRBV12-1 to TRBJ2-1; TRBD1 aligns across 8 bases. The V segment lost 6 bases and the J segment 5 bases; nucleotides outside the gene matches: 8. This CDR3 is 14 amino acids long. Per the germline V gene, CDR1 is SGHSN and CDR2 is HYEKVE. The covered CDR3 bases are TGTGCCAGCAGTGACCGGACAGGGAATGCTGAGCAGTTC. This encodes CASSDRTGNAEQF. In full, the CDR3 is CASSDRTGNAEQFF.

Turning to this clone: The genes and germline here are from mouse. Sequencing ends 1 residue short of the CDR3 end; the germline J gene provides the rest. The chain joins TRBV5 to TRBJ1-1; 7 positions match TRBD1. The CDR3 is 16 residues long. V was pared by 0 bases and J by 4 bases, with 8 bases of the junction left unmatched. The germline gives CDR1 LGHNA, CDR2 YNLKQL (reference sequence). The chain's CDR3 is CASSQDLQGRTTEVFF. The sequenced part of the CDR3 DNA is TGTGCCAGCAGCCAAGATCTACAGGGGAGGACCACAGAAGTCTTC.

In this sample, this clone is large. Gene names follow the mouse nomenclature. From the germline J gene comes the end of the CDR3, since the read stops 1 residue before it. The chain carries TRBV15 and TRBJ2-1, with 9 nucleotides matching TRBD2. The CDR3 is 16 amino acids. Germline V gene sequence: CDR1 SGHND, CDR2 FRSKSL. V lost 1 base, J lost 3 bases, and 4 bases stayed unmatched. Here the CDR3 reads CASSLEAGGVYAEQFF. CDR3 bases read: TGTGCCAGCAGTTTAGAAGCTGGGGGGGTCTATGCTGAGCAGTTC.

This clone appeared a few times. Mouse gene names apply. The sequenced fragment ends 1 residue before the CDR3 boundary, so the rest is inferred from the germline J gene. The J gene is TRBJ2-4, the V gene TRBV2, with D possibly TRBD1 on 6 matching bases. V was cut by 0 bases and J by 0 bases, with 7 bases left in between. The germline V gene encodes CDR1 LGHNA and CDR2 YSYQKL. The CDR3 has 15 residues. The sequenced part of the CDR3 DNA is TGTGCCAGCAGCCAAGACAGGGGCAGTCAAAACACCTTGTAC. It encodes CASSQDRGSQNTLY. The whole CDR3 sequence reads CASSQDRGSQNTLYF.

This clone was counted between two and nine times. The genes and germline here are from mouse. The read ends 1 residue early relative to the CDR3; the germline J gene fills the gap. V gene TRBV24 combines with J gene TRBJ2-2; D ambiguous. This CDR3 has 12 amino acids. With 3 bases removed from V and 6 bases from J, the gap between germline ends came to 5 bases. Germline assignment: CDR1 KGHTA and CDR2 FRNEEI. Here the CDR3 reads CASSLQPGQLYF. CDR3 bases read: TGTGCCAGCAGTCTCCAGCCCGGGCAGCTCTAC.

This clone is termed medium-sized. Mouse germline and gene names are used. The read halts 1 residue ahead of the CDR3 end, with the missing end drawn from the germline J gene. V usage is TRBV16 and J usage is TRBJ2-3; D is perhaps TRBD2 (5 bases). The germline CDR1 and CDR2 sequences are SGHSA and FRNQAP. This CDR3 has 14 residues. Trimming took 1 base from V and 0 from J, leaving 5 bases between them. The CDR3 sequence: CASSLVGSAETLYF. The sequenced CDR3 bases are TGTGCAAGCAGCTTAGTGGGGAGTGCAGAAACGCTGTAT.

In this sample, this clone turned up a few times. The genes are named according to mouse. Read coverage stops 1 residue before the CDR3 terminus; the germline J gene supplies the remainder. The rearrangement links TRBV16 to TRBJ2-7; 8 bases are a match to TRBD2. The V gene end was trimmed by 0 bases and the J gene end by 6 bases; junction bases not matched to a gene: 1. CDR1 is SGHSA and CDR2 is FRNQAP in the germline V gene. CDR3 length: 13 residues. The CDR3 spells CASSLEGGAEQYF. Partial CDR3 DNA: TGTGCAAGCAGCTTAGAGGGGGGGGCTGAACAGTAC.

On this clone itself: The genes are named according to mouse. The read stops 1 residue short of the end of the CDR3; the missing end is completed from the germline J gene. The same CDR3 arises from other DNA sequences in this sample as well. J is TRBJ2-1 and V is TRBV20, with 8 bases matching TRBD2. Germline values: CDR1 GFQATS, CDR2 STVNSAI. The CDR3 is 14 residues long. J was trimmed by 10 bases and V by 5 bases; bases with no gene match: 13. CDR3 DNA, as far as it was read: TGTGGTGCTCGGGGGCGGGGGGGGCGGGCGGAGCAGTTC. It yields the protein CGARGRGGRAEQF. The whole CDR3 protein reads CGARGRGGRAEQFF.

This clone is medium-sized within its sample. Gene and germline names: mouse. The CDR3 is cut off 1 residue early in the read; its end comes from the germline J gene. The J gene is TRBJ1-5, the V gene TRBV1, with 9 bases identical to TRBD1. With V trimmed by 3 bases and J by 3 bases, 3 bases remained unmatched. Per the germline V gene, CDR1 is NSQYPW and CDR2 is LRSPGD (reference sequence). The CDR3 has 15 amino acids. CDR3 sequence reads: CTCSARDRVNQAPLF. Incomplete CDR3 DNA: TGCACCTGCAGTGCCCGGGACAGGGTCAACCAGGCTCCGCTT.

Sample share makes this clone hyperexpanded. Gene names denote mouse genes. The sequence runs out 1 residue before the end of the CDR3; the remainder is reconstructed from the germline J gene. Other DNA sequences within the sample encode an identical CDR3. The V gene is TRBV13-2, the J gene TRBJ2-5, with 14 positions matching TRBD2. Looked up from germline, CDR1 is NNHNN and CDR2 is SYGAGS (reference sequence). This CDR3 spans 16 amino acids. J was trimmed by 4 bases and V by 3 bases; bases with no gene match: 4. CDR3 bases read: TGTGCCAGCGGTGGGGGACTGGGGGGGCGCGAAGACACCCAGTAC. Amino acids: CASGGGLGGREDTQY. In full, the CDR3 is CASGGGLGGREDTQYF.

Note on this clone: Genes and germline come from the mouse. The read terminates 1 residue before the CDR3 end, so the remaining end is supplied by the germline J gene. The V gene is TRBV1, the J gene TRBJ1-1; 10 bases map to TRBD1. The CDR3 extends over 15 amino acids. Germline loops: CDR1 NSQYPW, CDR2 LRSPGD (reference sequence). V shed 3 bases, J shed 3 bases, and the junction held 4 bases outside the gene matches. This CDR3 is CTCSARDRGHTEVFF. The CDR3 DNA, read in part, is TGCACCTGCAGTGCGCGGGACAGGGGACACACAGAAGTCTTC.

Note on this clone: Mouse germline and gene names are used. The read halts 1 residue ahead of the CDR3 end, with the missing end drawn from the germline J gene. The chain is built from TRBV20 and TRBJ2-7; D gene unclear. V was trimmed by 3 bases and J by 0 bases, leaving 6 bases between them. The length of the CDR3 is 12 residues. Germline CDR1 and CDR2: GFQATS and STVNSAI. Here the CDR3 reads CGARDISYEQYF. CDR3 DNA (partial): TGTGGTGCTAGAGACATCTCCTATGAACAGTAC. Complete variable domain (other parts from reference TRBV20 and TRBJ2-7): GALVYQYPRRTICKSGTSMRMECQAVGFQATSVAWYRQSPQKTFELIALSTVNSAIKYEQNFTQEKFPISHPNLSFSSMTVLNAYLEDRGLYLCGARDISYEQYFGPGTRLTVL.

This clone was counted between two and nine times. Mouse germline and gene names are used. The CDR3 end lies 1 residue beyond the end of the read and is filled in from the germline J gene. The chain recombines TRBV12-1 with TRBJ2-7, with D hard to call. Germline assignment: CDR1 SGHSN and CDR2 HYEKVE. This CDR3 contains 13 residues. The ends were cut back, 1 base at V and 0 bases at J, with 6 bases in the middle. The CDR3 bases that were read are TGTGCCAGCTCTCTGCCGAGCTCCTATGAACAGTAC. It translates to CASSLPSSYEQY. The CDR3, in full, reads CASSLPSSYEQYF.

About this clone: All gene names here are mouse names. The read terminates 1 residue ahead of where the CDR3 ends, so the germline J gene completes it. The gene calls are TRBV4 and TRBJ1-1; TRBD1 matches at 7 bases. Germline V lookup: CDR1 LGHDT, CDR2 YNNKQL (reference sequence). Trimming took 5 bases from V and 4 from J; bases not matched to a gene: 4. This CDR3 comprises 13 residues. The CDR3 reads CASSRQGVTEVFF. The covered CDR3 bases are TGTGCCAGCAGCCGACAGGGAGTCACAGAAGTCTTC.

To note about this clone: The gene names here belong to mouse. The read comes to an end 1 residue before the CDR3 does, leaving the germline J gene to fill in the end. This chain joins TRBV16 and TRBJ2-1; 8 nucleotides align to TRBD2. The germline V gene has CDR1 SGHSA and CDR2 FRNQAP. The CDR3 is made up of 15 amino acids. V was clipped by 8 bases and J by 0 bases; unmatched bases: 6. CDR3 bases read: TGTGCAAGCTTGGGGGGGGGCCATAACTATGCTGAGCAGTTC. Residues: CASLGGGHNYAEQF. The full CDR3 sequence reads CASLGGGHNYAEQFF.

As for this clone: The genes and germline here are from mouse. The CDR3 extends 1 residue past the end of the read, so its final part is completed from the germline J gene. The chain combines TRBV13-3 with TRBJ2-1; the match to TRBD2 covers 14 bases. V was pared by 3 bases and J by 6 bases, with 5 bases of the junction left unmatched. CDR1 is NNHDY and CDR2 is SYVADS in the germline V gene. This CDR3 comprises 16 residues. CDR3 loop: CASSGGTGGALAEQFF. CDR3 bases read: TGTGCCAGCAGTGGGGGGACTGGGGGGGCGCTTGCTGAGCAGTTC.

In the case of this clone: Gene names and germline refer to mouse. The CDR3 loop reads CASSPRTGGDTQYF. The part of the CDR3 DNA that was read is TGTGCCAGCAGCCCCAGGACTGGGGGAGACACCCAGTAC. The chain recombines TRBV5 with TRBJ2-5, with 10 bases fitting TRBD2. The read is 1 residue too short to cover the CDR3 end, so that end is filled in from the germline J gene. From germline, CDR1 is LGHNA and CDR2 YNLKQL (reference sequence). The V gene end was trimmed by 4 bases and the J gene end by 5 bases; junction bases not matched to a gene: 3. The CDR3 has 14 residues.

Details on this clone: The gene names given are mouse names. The CDR3: CASSIWGGQIYEQYF. CDR3 bases read: TGTGCCAGCAGTATATGGGGGGGGCAAATTTATGAACAGTAC. V gene TRBV13-2 combines with J gene TRBJ2-7; 8 nucleotides agree with TRBD2. The sequence runs out 1 residue before the end of the CDR3; the remainder is reconstructed from the germline J gene. Germline loops: CDR1 NNHNN, CDR2 SYGAGS (reference sequence). CDR3 length equals 15 residues. After removal of 7 bases from V and 4 bases from J, the junction contained 13 bases not matched to a gene.

As regards this clone: Gene and germline names: mouse. The read halts 1 residue ahead of the CDR3 end, with the missing end drawn from the germline J gene. V usage is TRBV26 and J usage is TRBJ2-7; D is unresolved. The V gene lost 8 bases and the J gene lost 3 bases, with 8 bases spanning the gap. Germline CDR1 and CDR2: KGHPV and FQNQEV (reference sequence). The CDR3 consists of 11 residues. The part of the CDR3 DNA that was read is TGTGCCAGCGGTGACAACTATGAACAGTAC. It translates to CASGDNYEQY. In full, the CDR3 reads CASGDNYEQYF.

Judged by abundance, this clone is large. Mouse names are used for the genes. The read terminates 1 residue ahead of where the CDR3 ends, so the germline J gene completes it. The V and J genes are TRBV16 and TRBJ2-7, with 9 positions matching TRBD2. CDR3 size: 14 residues. J was trimmed by 4 bases and V by 2 bases; bases with no gene match: 3. Germline V gene lookup returns CDR1 SGHSA and CDR2 FRNQAP. This CDR3 is CASSLPWGGYEQYF. The DNA read from the CDR3 is TGTGCAAGCAGCTTACCCTGGGGGGGTTATGAACAGTAC.

This clone came up a few times. Mouse names are used for the genes. Read data end 1 residue before the CDR3 end; the end is taken from the germline J gene. This chain links TRBV26 with TRBJ2-7; 7 nucleotides align to TRBD1. Looked up from germline, CDR1 is KGHPV and CDR2 is FQNQEV (reference sequence). The CDR3 is made up of 13 amino acids. Germline trimming cut 6 bases from V and 7 bases from J; bases unmatched to any gene: 9. CDR3 residues: CASSLDRVGEQYF. Partial CDR3 DNA: TGTGCCAGCAGCCTTGACAGGGTTGGGGAACAGTAC.

In regard to this clone: Mouse gene names and germline throughout. The CDR3 region is CASSLGGGQNTLYF. Incomplete CDR3 DNA: TGTGCCAGCTCTCTCGGGGGAGGACAAAACACCTTGTAC. The chain uses TRBV12-1 and TRBJ2-4, with D perhaps given as TRBD1 or TRBD2 (5 bases each). With the read ending 1 residue before the CDR3 end, the germline J gene is used to fill in that end. Trimming stripped 0 bases from V and 3 bases from J, with 9 bases between. In germline, CDR1 is SGHSN, CDR2 HYEKVE. The CDR3 is 14 residues long. Together with reference TRBV12-1 and TRBJ2-4, the CDR3 gives the full variable domain: DSGVVQSPRHIIKEKGGRSVLTCIPISGHSNVVWYQQTLGKELKFLIQHYEKVERDKGFLPSRFSVQQFDDYHSEMNMSALELEDSAMYFCASSLGGGQNTLYFGAGTRLSVL.